This entry lists 24 T cell receptor beta chains sequenced from one sample in a study of T cells after yellow fever vaccination. TCRdb reprocessed the 5' RACE reads via MiXCR and lists one record per CDR3 protein. Of roughly 140,000 distinct CDR3 sequences listed, 7.7% are singletons. Source: CD4+ T cells sorted from PBMCs, taken 5 days after the yellow fever booster vaccination. These receptors were collected from a man aged 25 to 40 who received the YFV17D yellow fever vaccine.

This clonotype was detected ten times or more. The V gene is TRBV6-5, the J gene TRBJ2-2; the match to TRBD2 covers 11 bases. The CDR3 extends over 14 amino acids. J was trimmed by 5 bases and V by 8 bases; bases with no gene match: 4. Germline CDR1 is MNHEY and CDR2 is SVGAGI. The CDR3 protein is CASVRLAGTGELFF. The CDR3 bases are TGTGCCAGCGTTAGACTAGCGGGGACCGGGGAGCTGTTTTTT.

Only a few counts were recorded for this clonotype. The chain is built from TRBV7-9 and TRBJ2-3; TRBD2 matches 8 bases. The V and J ends lost 5 bases and 5 bases, in that order; junction bases with no gene match: 12. The CDR3 spans 16 residues. Germline V lookup: CDR1 SEHNR, CDR2 FQNEAQ (reference sequence). Written as DNA, the CDR3 is TGTGCCAGCAGCCCTCTCCGAGCGGGAGTGGGAGATACGCAGTATTTT. Protein: CASSPLRAGVGDTQYF.

This clonotype has at least ten counts. This chain joins TRBV11-2 and TRBJ1-6; TRBD1 is a possible D gene (5 bases). V was pared by 5 bases and J by 4 bases, with 12 bases between. The CDR3 is made up of 15 amino acids. Germline values: CDR1 SGHAT, CDR2 FQNNGV. CDR3 nucleotide sequence: TGTGCCAGCAGCCCACAGACAGCTTATAATTCACCCCTCCACTTT. Its translation is CASSPQTAYNSPLHF.

The rearrangement uses TRBV12-3 or TRBV12-4 and TRBJ2-7, with D possibly matching TRBD2 (6 bases). CDR3 length: 16 residues. V was trimmed by 5 bases and J by 3 bases, leaving 20 bases between them. CDR3 nucleotide sequence: TGTGCCAGCAGTGGACGAGGCGGGGCGCGGTTCTACGAGCAGTACTTC. It translates to CASSGRGGARFYEQYF.

This clonotype was detected many times. The chain couples TRBV9 to TRBJ1-2; no firm D call. From germline, CDR1 is SGDLS and CDR2 YYNGEE. The CDR3 has 12 amino acids. V dropped 0 bases and J dropped 3 bases, with 3 bases sitting between them. The CDR3 region has the DNA TGTGCCAGCAGCGTAGACGACTATGGCTACACCTTC. It codes for CASSVDDYGYTF. Complete variable domain (other parts from reference TRBV9 and TRBJ1-2): DSGVTQTPKHLITATGQRVTLRCSPRSGDLSVYWYQQSLDQGLQFLIQYYNGEERAKGNILERFSAQQFPDLHSELNLSSLELGDSALYFCASSVDDYGYTFGSGTRLTVV.

This clonotype was picked up many times. This chain uses TRBV6-2 or TRBV6-3 with TRBJ2-7, with D tentatively TRBD2 (6 bases). The CDR3 spans 13 residues. V dropped 5 bases and J dropped 4 bases, with 12 bases sitting between them. The V gene's germline CDR1 is MNHEY and CDR2 SVGEGT. The CDR3 DNA follows: TGTGCCAGCAGTCTTCCCGGACTATACGAGCAGTACTTC. This encodes CASSLPGLYEQYF.

The table lists this clonotype with many counts. This chain uses TRBV5-1 with TRBJ1-6; D call uncertain. CDR1 SGHRS and CDR2 YFSETQ come from the germline V gene. Trimming removed 4 bases at V and 7 bases at J, with 9 bases between. CDR3 length equals 13 residues. The CDR3 DNA reads as TGCGCCAGCAGCACCGAGGGCAATTCACCCCTCCACTTT. This translates into CASSTEGNSPLHF. Full variable domain (rest looked up from reference TRBV5-1 and TRBJ1-6): KAGVTQTPRYLIKTRGQQVTLSCSPISGHRSVSWYQQTPGQGLQFLFEYFSETQRNKGNFPGRFSGRQFSNSRSEMNVSTLELGDSALYLCASSTEGNSPLHFGNGTRLTVT.

In its sample, this clonotype was seen many times. The chain uses TRBV23-1 and TRBJ2-3; D gene ambiguous. TRBV23-1 qualifies as an ORF whose function is uncertain. V dropped 2 bases and J dropped 1 base, with 19 bases sitting between them. This CDR3 has 18 amino acids. CDR3: CASSQQRRMTGGTDTQYF. The CDR3 region has the DNA TGCGCCAGCAGTCAACAACGTCGAATGACGGGCGGCACAGATACGCAGTATTTT.

The sample holds many counts of this clonotype. This chain uses TRBV7-3 with TRBJ2-1, with TRBD2 matching 7 bases. Germline loops: CDR1 SGHTA, CDR2 FQGTGA. The J segment lost 3 bases and the V segment lost 0 bases, leaving 2 bases of the junction unmatched. The length of the CDR3 is 15 residues. CDR3 sequence (DNA): TGTGCCAGCAGCTTAACTAGCGGGTACTACAATGAGCAGTTCTTC. Translated, it gives CASSLTSGYYNEQFF.

The table lists this clonotype with many counts. This chain connects TRBV27 to TRBJ2-2; 11 bases map to TRBD2. The junction had 2 bases not matched to a gene; V was cut back by 3 bases and J by 5 bases. The V gene's germline CDR1 is MNHEY and CDR2 SMNVEV (reference sequence). The CDR3 is made up of 15 amino acids. The CDR3 spells CASSFGTSGTGELFF. In nucleotides, the CDR3 is TGTGCCAGCAGTTTCGGGACTAGCGGAACCGGGGAGCTGTTTTTT.

This chain uses TRBV20-1 with TRBJ1-1; 8 bases are a match to TRBD1. Germline trimming cut 5 bases from V and 1 base from J; bases unmatched to any gene: 3. The germline CDR1 and CDR2 sequences are DFQATT and SNEGSKA (reference sequence). The CDR3 has 13 residues. The CDR3 loop reads CSAWTGTNTEAFF. The CDR3 DNA sequence: TGCAGTGCTTGGACAGGGACGAACACTGAAGCTTTCTTT.

The table lists this clonotype with many counts. This chain connects TRBV12-3 or TRBV12-4 to TRBJ2-1; D perhaps matches TRBD2 (5 bases). Trimming left V 6 bases short and J 9 bases short, with 15 bases between. The CDR3 is made up of 13 amino acids. As DNA, the CDR3 is TGTGCCAGCAGCCCCCGAGAGGGAGCTGAGCAGTTCTTC. It encodes CASSPREGAEQFF.

This clonotype was recorded many times. The rearrangement uses TRBV20-1 and TRBJ2-7, with TRBD1 matching over 9 bases. The CDR3 totals 18 residues. The germline gives CDR1 DFQATT, CDR2 SNEGSKA (reference sequence). With V trimmed by 0 bases and J by 0 bases, 12 bases remained unmatched. CDR3 in DNA: TGCAGTGCTAGAGATCCTAGGGCCGGGACAGGGTTCTCCTACGAGCAGTACTTC. Translated, it gives CSARDPRAGTGFSYEQYF.

This clonotype was seen ten or more times. This chain links TRBV6-1 with TRBJ2-7; D possibly corresponds to TRBD1 (6 bases). This CDR3 region has 14 residues. The V gene lost 8 bases and the J gene lost 3 bases, with 17 bases spanning the gap. Germline V lookup: CDR1 MNHNS, CDR2 SASEGT. CDR3 protein: CASEEGGDIYEQYF. In DNA form, the CDR3 reads TGTGCCAGCGAAGAAGGGGGAGATATCTACGAGCAGTACTTC.

This clonotype has a count of ten or more. The gene calls are TRBV15 and TRBJ2-3; a weak D match, TRBD2 (5 bases). Trimming cost V 11 bases and J 4 bases, with 16 bases left between them. The CDR3 contains 13 residues. Per germline, CDR1 LNHNV and CDR2 YYDKDF (reference sequence). The CDR3 DNA is TGTGCCGCCCAAGAGGGTTCCTCAGATACGCAGTATTTT. This encodes CAAQEGSSDTQYF.

For this clonotype: A much larger clone lies one base from this, so it may be a read error. CDR3 in amino acids: CASTLEAWGHNEQFF. The CDR3 nucleotides are TGTGCCAGCACTTTGGAGGCATGGGGCCACAATGAGCAGTTCTTC. The chain is built from TRBV12-3 or TRBV12-4 and TRBJ2-1; D is perhaps TRBD1 or TRBD2 (5 bases each). The V end was cut by 7 bases, the J end by 5 bases, with 18 bases between. The CDR3 extends over 15 amino acids.

The chain employs TRBV3-1 and TRBJ1-3; D is ambiguous. V was clipped by 7 bases and J by 7 bases, with 20 bases between them. Germline CDR1 is LGHDT and CDR2 is YNNKEL (reference sequence). The CDR3 length is 15 residues. CDR3 coding DNA: TGTGCCAGCACCCAGAATCCGACCGGACCGAACACCATATATTTT. Residues: CASTQNPTGPNTIYF.

Points on this clonotype: This may arise from a read error, as a much more abundant clone is one base away. The chain joins TRBV29-1 to TRBJ2-7, with TRBD1 matching over 9 bases. V gave up 5 bases and J gave up 3 bases; unmatched junction bases: 8. The CDR3 is 14 residues long. The germline CDR1 and CDR2 sequences are SQVTM and ANQGSEA. CDR3 sequence: CSVIDRGKLYEQYF. The CDR3 DNA is TGCAGCGTTATCGACAGGGGGAAACTCTACGAGCAGTACTTC.

This clonotype was picked up many times. The gene calls are TRBV20-1 and TRBJ1-1; weak D call: TRBD1 (5 bases). Per the germline V gene, CDR1 is DFQATT and CDR2 is SNEGSKA (reference sequence). The CDR3 is 18 residues long. Deletions cut 0 bases from V and 1 base from J, with 21 bases between. In DNA, the CDR3 is TGCAGTGCTAGAGATGGGAGGGGTCCGGGGGGAGCGAACACTGAAGCTTTCTTT. Protein: CSARDGRGPGGANTEAFF.

This clonotype was observed many times. The V and J genes are TRBV7-2 and TRBJ2-7; no reliable D call. CDR3 length: 13 amino acids. V lost 4 bases and J 1 base, leaving 8 bases between the germline ends. Germline V CDR1 and CDR2: SGHTA, FQGNSA. In DNA, the CDR3 is TGTGCCAGCAGCTACATGAAATCCTACGAGCAGTACTTC. Protein: CASSYMKSYEQYF. Combining the CDR3 with reference TRBV7-2 and TRBJ2-7 gives the whole variable domain GAGVSQSPSNKVTEKGKDVELRCDPISGHTALYWYRQSLGQGLEFLIYFQGNSAPDKSGLPSDRFSAERTGGSVSTLTIQRTQQEDSAVYLCASSYMKSYEQYFGPGTRLTVT.

In its sample, this clonotype was seen many times. The chain links TRBV3-1 to TRBJ2-2, with D unclear. Trimming pared 1 base from V and 6 bases from J, leaving 6 bases between. The CDR3 totals 13 residues. Germline V CDR1 and CDR2: LGHDT, YNNKEL (reference sequence). The CDR3 nucleotides are TGTGCCAGCAGCCAAGCTCATCCCGGGGAGCTGTTTTTT. Translating it yields CASSQAHPGELFF.

Ten or more counts support this clonotype. V gene TRBV20-1 combines with J gene TRBJ2-7; 14 bases match TRBD2. The J segment lost 4 bases and the V segment lost 5 bases, leaving 4 bases of the junction unmatched. The germline V gene has CDR1 DFQATT and CDR2 SNEGSKA (reference sequence). The CDR3 runs to 14 residues. In DNA, the CDR3 is TGCAGTGCTCGGACTAGCGGGAGGAGATACGAGCAGTACTTC. Its protein is CSARTSGRRYEQYF.

This clonotype was detected ten times or more. The rearrangement links TRBV19 to TRBJ2-7; no definite D call. CDR3 length equals 13 residues. Germline V gene lookup returns CDR1 LNHDA and CDR2 SQIVND (reference sequence). V dropped 8 bases and J dropped 7 bases, with 18 bases sitting between them. CDR3 coding DNA: TGTGCCAGTTCCATGCGGCCCTTGGGGGAGCAGTACTTC. Translating it yields CASSMRPLGEQYF.

This clonotype appeared many times. The chain uses TRBV5-1 and TRBJ2-1; 10 positions match TRBD2. V lost 0 bases to trimming and J lost 8 bases; unmatched junction nucleotides: 11. Germline loops: CDR1 SGHRS, CDR2 YFSETQ. The CDR3 runs to 17 residues. CDR3 in amino acids: CASSLGVTASGGHEQFF. DNA of the CDR3: TGCGCCAGCAGCTTGGGTGTAACGGCTAGCGGGGGACATGAGCAGTTCTTC.